A single sample gave rise to the 9 T cell receptor beta chains below, sequenced in a study of T cells in Graves' hyperthyroidism and ophthalmopathy (dated by TCRdb to about 2019). Library creation used multiplex PCR. TCRdb shows the sequencer as Illumina HiSeq 2000. TCR beta CDR3 regions were amplified from RNA transcripts. The TCR CDR3 was subjected to a first round of RT-PCR using the HTBI primer set and the Qiagen OneStep RT-PCR kit. TCRdb applied fastp at Q25 and MiXCR to the public reads, then kept only in-frame beta chains. One record per CDR3 amino acid sequence lists the most common genes and DNA. This sample lists about 640,000 distinct CDR3 sequences; more than 20% were detected once. The ten most abundant clones make up approximately 30% of the sample. The sequenced sample was blood. The receptors here all came from a man aged 30 to 45 with Graves' ophthalmopathy.

The chain combines TRBV10-1 with TRBJ2-1, with no clear D. Germline CDR1 is WNHNN and CDR2 is SYGVQD (reference sequence). Trimming left V 4 bases short and J 0 bases short, with 13 bases between. The CDR3 has 16 residues. CDR3 region: CASSAGRSPSYNEQFF. The CDR3 region has the DNA TGCGCCAGCAGTGCTGGGCGGTCACCCTCCTACAATGAGCAGTTCTTC.

This chain connects TRBV2 to TRBJ2-1; 9 bases match TRBD2. With V trimmed by 6 bases and J by 6 bases, 6 bases remained unmatched. CDR1 SNHLY and CDR2 FYNNEI come from the germline V gene. There are 14 residues in the CDR3. CDR3 sequence: CASSPSGTGNEQFF. Here the CDR3 DNA reads TGTGCCAGCAGCCCTAGCGGGACCGGCAATGAGCAGTTCTTC.

CDR3 nucleotides: TGTGCCAGCAGCCATGACAGGGGGGGGGGCAATCAGCCCCAGCATTTT. Its protein product is CASSHDRGGGNQPQHF. This chain joins TRBV5-5 and TRBJ1-5; 9 nucleotides align to TRBD1. Unmatched junction bases numbered 7, after V lost 4 bases and J lost 2 bases. This CDR3 region has 16 residues. Germline V gene data show CDR1 as SGHKS and CDR2 as YYEKEE (reference sequence).

This chain links TRBV12-5 with TRBJ1-1; the D gene is possibly TRBD1 (5 bases). In germline, CDR1 is LGHNT, CDR2 FRNRAP. This CDR3 contains 15 residues. Here the CDR3 reads CAPLIERGRNTEAFF. CDR3 sequence (DNA): TGTGCCCCTCTAATAGAGAGGGGTCGAAACACTGAAGCTTTCTTT.

The V and J genes are TRBV27 and TRBJ1-4; D is perhaps TRBD1 (6 bases). This CDR3 is built from 14 residues. The V end lost 2 bases, the J end lost 12 bases, and 16 bases lay between the germline ends. The germline gives CDR1 MNHEY, CDR2 SMNVEV (reference sequence). The CDR3 spells CASSLGQSLGELFF. CDR3 in DNA: TGTGCCAGCAGTTTAGGACAGAGCCTTGGGGAACTGTTTTTT.

This clonotype was seen only a few times. The J gene is TRBJ1-2, the V gene TRBV20-1; D is perhaps TRBD1 (5 bases). V was pared by 4 bases and J by 3 bases, with 18 bases between. Germline assignment: CDR1 DFQATT and CDR2 SNEGSKA (reference sequence). The CDR3 extends over 15 amino acids. This chain's CDR3 is CSAIHDSTEDYGYTF. Here the CDR3 DNA reads TGCAGTGCTATCCATGACAGCACGGAAGACTATGGCTACACCTTC.

This clonotype was observed a handful of times. V and J are TRBV20-1 and TRBJ2-3; 8 positions match TRBD2. Trimming removed 3 bases from V and 5 bases from J; junction bases left unmatched: 19. The CDR3 sequence is 18 residues long. Germline V lookup: CDR1 DFQATT, CDR2 SNEGSKA (reference sequence). CDR3 coding DNA: TGCAGTGCTAGTCCCCACTACGGGAGGGCCAGTGTGGGAGATACGCAGTATTTT. The encoded protein is CSASPHYGRASVGDTQYF.

This clonotype occurred many times. The chain couples TRBV5-5 to TRBJ1-4; D not resolved. The germline V gene has CDR1 SGHKS and CDR2 YYEKEE (reference sequence). This CDR3 has 15 amino acids. V lost 0 bases, J lost 3 bases, and 9 bases lay in between. For the CDR3, the DNA is TGTGCCAGCAGCTTGGAGACGGCTTCTAATGAAAAACTGTTTTTT. Translating it yields CASSLETASNEKLFF. Together with reference TRBV5-5 and TRBJ1-4, the CDR3 gives the full variable domain: DAGVTQSPTHLIKTRGQQVTLRCSPISGHKSVSWYQQVLGQGPQFIFQYYEKEERGRGNFPDRFSARQFPNYSSELNVNALLLGDSALYLCASSLETASNEKLFFGSGTQLSVL.

The chain recombines TRBV10-3 with TRBJ1-1, with D unresolved. Looked up from germline, CDR1 is ENHRY and CDR2 is SYGVKD. The CDR3 has 14 residues. The V end lost 4 bases, the J end lost 0 bases, and 9 bases lay between the germline ends. The CDR3 sequence is CAISGLYMNTEAFF. The CDR3 region has the DNA TGTGCCATCAGTGGTCTATATATGAACACTGAAGCTTTCTTT.